A selection of T cell receptor beta chains follows, all from one sample in a study of cytomegalovirus exposure and HLA in healthy donors. TCRdb's copy holds only in-frame clones and misses some; the assay was immunoSEQ multiplex PCR. The sample carries around 130,000 clones, 89% recorded once. The sample consisted of PBMCs. Every receptor here comes from a man aged 25 to 40 in good health and CMV-seronegative. Both conserved end residues are part of each CDR3. The order of the fields is V gene, D gene, J gene, clone size, CDR3 DNA, CDR3 protein. The D gene is left open where the match is weak. Not every row has a clone size; where given, it reads once, few, many or a size class.

>TRBV10-1|TRBD1|TRBJ2-1|NA
TGCGCCAGCTCCAGGACAGGGGCCGCCTACAATGAGCAGTTCTTC
CASSRTGAAYNEQFF
>TRBV18|NA|TRBJ1-1|once
TGTGCCAGCTCACCACCTGGTGGTGCAGGGGCTGCTGAAGCTTTCTTT
CASSPPGGAGAAEAFF
>TRBV15|TRBD2|TRBJ2-7|NA
TGTGCCACCAGCAGAGAGCCCTCTAGCGGGGGTCCATACGAGCAGTACTTC
CATSREPSSGGPYEQYF
>TRBV19|TRBD1|TRBJ1-5|NA
TGTGCCAGTAGGAGGGCAGGGGGCTATCAGCCCCAGCATTTT
CASRRAGGYQPQHF
>TRBV5-1|TRBD1|TRBJ1-1|NA
TGCGCCAGCACCGAACAGGGGGCAACGGGCACTGAAGCTTTCTTT
CASTEQGATGTEAFF
>TRBV2|TRBD1|TRBJ2-1|few
TGTGCCAGCAGGGGCGTCAGGGGGCGCTGGGATGAGCAGTTCTTC
CASRGVRGRWDEQFF
>TRBV11-1|NA|TRBJ1-6|once
TGTGCCAGCAGCTTAGCCGGGTTCGAGGGCTCACCCCTCCACTTT
CASSLAGFEGSPLHF
>TRBV19|TRBD1|TRBJ1-1|few
TGTGCCAGTAGGCCACAGGGGAAGAGCACTGAAGCTTTCTTT
CASRPQGKSTEAFF
>TRBV7-9|NA|TRBJ1-2|NA
TGTGCCAGCAGACCTACAGGATCCTATGGCTACACCTTC
CASRPTGSYGYTF
>TRBV5-1|NA|TRBJ2-7|NA
TGCGCCAGCAGCTTGGTGTCGGAGAACTACGAGCAGTACTTC
CASSLVSENYEQYF
>TRBV28|NA|TRBJ1-3|NA
TGTGCCAGCAGTTCCCTCCGCACCATATATTTT
CASSSLRTIYF
>TRBV6-1|TRBD1|TRBJ1-1|once
TGTGCCAGCAGTGAAAGGGCAGGGGGCACTGAAGCTTTCTTT
CASSERAGGTEAFF
>TRBV19|NA|TRBJ2-2|NA
TGTGCCAGTAGTTTGGACGGAGGCACCGGGGAGCTGTTTTTT
CASSLDGGTGELFF
>TRBV27|NA|TRBJ2-7|NA
TGTGCCAGCAGTTTAGGGCCTGGAACCTACGAGCAGTACTTC
CASSLGPGTYEQYF
>TRBV7-2|NA|TRBJ2-1|NA
TGTGCCAGCAGCTCCCGCTCCTACGATGAGCAGTTCTTC
CASSSRSYDEQFF
>TRBV19|TRBD1|TRBJ2-7|NA
TGTGCCAGTAGTCACCGGGACAGACGCTACGAGCAGTACTTC
CASSHRDRRYEQYF
>TRBV4-1|NA|TRBJ1-1|NA
TGCGCCAGCAGCCATGCCACAGGGCTAAACACTGAAGCTTTCTTT
CASSHATGLNTEAFF
>TRBV28|TRBD2|TRBJ2-5|NA
TGTGCCAGCAGTATGCGGCTAGCGGGGGTTTACCAAGAGACCCAGTACTTC
CASSMRLAGVYQETQYF
>TRBV28|NA|TRBJ2-7|NA
TGTGCCAGCACCCCGGCGGAGGACTACGAGCAGTACTTC
CASTPAEDYEQYF
>TRBV9|NA|TRBJ1-3|NA
TGTGCCAGCAGCGTAGGGTCCCGGGGGACGAATGGAAACACCATATATTTT
CASSVGSRGTNGNTIYF
>TRBV4-1|NA|TRBJ1-2|NA
TGCGCCAGCAGCCAAGATCCGGCTCTGGGGGCGGTTGGCTACACCTTC
CASSQDPALGAVGYTF
>TRBV5-1|TRBD2|TRBJ2-2|NA
TGCGCCAGCAGCTTGTGGACTAGCGGGAACACCGGGGAGCTGTTTTTT
CASSLWTSGNTGELFF
>TRBV7-8|NA|TRBJ2-7|NA
TGTGCCAGCAGCTTAGGGTCAGTGACCTACGAGCAGTACTTC
CASSLGSVTYEQYF
>TRBV25-1|NA|TRBJ1-2|NA
TGTGCCAGCAGTGAATTAGCAGGGGAGGGCTATGGCTACACCTTC
CASSELAGEGYGYTF
>TRBV23-1|TRBD1|TRBJ1-5|NA
TGCGCCAGCAGTCAAGGACAGGGCAATCAGCCCCAGCATTTT
CASSQGQGNQPQHF
>TRBV7-9|NA|TRBJ2-5|NA
TGTGCCAGCAGCCATAGGGAGACACAAGAGACCCAGTACTTC
CASSHRETQETQYF
>TRBV25-1|TRBD1|TRBJ1-2|few
TGTGCCAGCGGCGGGACAGGGGATGGCTACACCTTC
CASGGTGDGYTF
>TRBV4-3|NA|TRBJ2-3|NA
TGCGCCAGCAGCCAAGAGGGCAGGGCTGATACGCAGTATTTT
CASSQEGRADTQYF
>TRBV9|NA|TRBJ2-5|NA
TGTGCCAGCAGCCCAGGACATCCTAGAGAGACCCAGTACTTC
CASSPGHPRETQYF
>TRBV7-2|TRBD1|TRBJ1-1|few
TGTGCCAGCAGCCCCATGATGCAGGGGGGCACTGAAGCTTTCTTT
CASSPMMQGGTEAFF
>TRBV28|NA|TRBJ2-1|NA
TGTGCCAGCAGTTTAGGTACAGTGAGGGACAATGAGCAGTTCTTC
CASSLGTVRDNEQFF
>TRBV7-6|NA|TRBJ1-2|NA
TGTGCCAGCAGCCCCGGGACTGCTAGCTATGGCTACACCTTC
CASSPGTASYGYTF
>TRBV2|NA|TRBJ1-1|NA
TGTGCCAGCAGTGAGACATCCACTGAAGCTTTCTTT
CASSETSTEAFF
>TRBV2|TRBD1|TRBJ2-5|NA
TGTGCCAGCAGTCCGACAGGGGGCATGGGAGAGACCCAGTACTTC
CASSPTGGMGETQYF
>TRBV4-3|NA|TRBJ2-5|NA
TGCGCCAGCAGCCAAGATGGGAGTGGCAGAAGGAGGGAGACCCAGTACTTC
CASSQDGSGRRRETQYF
>TRBV28|NA|TRBJ2-6|NA
TGTGCCAGCAGTCTATCTTCAAACTCCGGGGCCAACGTCCTGACTTTC
CASSLSSNSGANVLTF
>TRBV19|TRBD2|TRBJ2-7|NA
TGTGCCAGTAGTATTGTCGCGGGGGGACCCTACGAGCAGTACTTC
CASSIVAGGPYEQYF
>TRBV7-8|TRBD2|TRBJ2-3|NA
TGTGCCAGCAGCCTTAGCGGGAGAAGCACAGATACGCAGTATTTT
CASSLSGRSTDTQYF
>TRBV7-9|NA|TRBJ2-2|NA
TGTGCCAGCAGCTTAATTCTCGCGCAGGCGGGCGGGGAGCTGTTTTTT
CASSLILAQAGGELFF
>TRBV19|NA|TRBJ1-1|NA
TGTGCCAGTAGTATTTCCAGAGGGAACACTGAAGCTTTCTTT
CASSISRGNTEAFF
>TRBV5-1|TRBD1|TRBJ1-1|NA
TGCGCCAGCAGGCCGGGACAGGGACTGAACACTGAAGCTTTCTTT
CASRPGQGLNTEAFF
>TRBV27|NA|TRBJ1-4|NA
TGTGCCAGCAGTTTATCGATTGCGGTTAATGAAAAACTGTTTTTT
CASSLSIAVNEKLFF